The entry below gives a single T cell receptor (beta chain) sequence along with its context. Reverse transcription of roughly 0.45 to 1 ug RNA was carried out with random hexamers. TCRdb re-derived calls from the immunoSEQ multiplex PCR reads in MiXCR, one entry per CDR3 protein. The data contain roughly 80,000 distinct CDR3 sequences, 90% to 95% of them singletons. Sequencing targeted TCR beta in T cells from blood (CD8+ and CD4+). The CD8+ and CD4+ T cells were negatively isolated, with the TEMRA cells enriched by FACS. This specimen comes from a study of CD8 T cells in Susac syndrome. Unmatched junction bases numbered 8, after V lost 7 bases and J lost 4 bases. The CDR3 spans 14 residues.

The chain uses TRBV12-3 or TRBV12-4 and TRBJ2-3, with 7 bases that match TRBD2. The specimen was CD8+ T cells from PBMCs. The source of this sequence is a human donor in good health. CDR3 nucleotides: TGTGCCAGCACCTGGGGCGGGAGTGCAGATACGCAGTATTTT. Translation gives CASTWGGSADTQYF.